Sequencing of this TCR beta chain was carried out in a study of cytomegalovirus exposure and HLA in healthy donors. Overall study results and limits: It was around 160 TCR beta chains that were listed as cytomegalovirus-associated.

Concerning this clone itself: As yet, its antigen is unknown.

Repertoires were generated with immunoSEQ multiplex PCR, while TCRdb's copy carries only in-frame clones and drops some. The sample gives more than 140,000 clones, about 89% of which show up once; around 3.2% is in the top ten. CDR1 is SGHTA, CDR2 FQGTGA, per germline. The V gene lost 1 base and the J gene lost 4 bases, with 13 bases spanning the gap. CDR3 size: 16 residues. This sequence joins TRBV7-3 and TRBJ2-2; no clear D. Sequencing input: PBMCs. The sequence derives from a woman in her late teens or twenties in good health and CMV-seropositive. The CDR3 loop is CASSLNARSPTGELFF. For the CDR3, the DNA is TGTGCCAGCAGCTTAAATGCGCGGAGTCCCACCGGGGAGCTGTTTTTT.